Each of the 3 T cell receptor beta chains below was sequenced from the same sample in a study of monozygotic twins with inflammatory bowel disease. From the 5' RACE reads, TCRdb lists one entry per CDR3 protein and no DNA. There are about 43,000 distinct CDR3 sequences in the sample, with less than 6.5% held by the top ten. Sequenced material: blood. The receptors stem from a human donor with ulcerative colitis or Crohn's disease, or a healthy co-twin of an affected twin (not recorded which).

The chain recombines TRBV7-9 with TRBJ2-3; TCRdb gives TRBD2 as the D gene, but with no DNA this cannot be confirmed. Per germline, CDR1 SEHNR and CDR2 FQNEAQ (reference sequence). The CDR3 length is 15 residues. Here the CDR3 reads CASSPRTSGTDTQYF.

The genes are TRBV12-3 or TRBV12-4 and TRBJ2-1. CDR3 length: 11 amino acids. CDR3 in amino acids: CASSFTREQFF.

The V call is TRBV28, the J call TRBJ2-1; TCRdb picks TRBD2, but there is no DNA to check that call. The V gene's germline CDR1 is MDHEN and CDR2 SYDVKM. The CDR3 totals 15 residues. CDR3 residues: CASRPGRPYDNEQFF.